This T cell receptor beta chain was identified in a study of blood T cell repertoires in COVID-19 (dated by TCRdb to about 2020). Background on the whole study: The collaborator samples originated in the United States, Italy and Spain and spanned the acute and convalescent phases of COVID-19. The material from the prospective study consisted of cDNA or gDNA derived from T cells, B-cell-depleted T cells, or PBMCs. The dataset comprised deeply sampled blood TCRbeta repertoires from subjects exposed to, actively infected with, or recovered from COVID-19. The repertoires were released in a freely available public database intended as a resource for research on the immune response to SARS-CoV-2. The samples were drawn from the first 160 participants of the ongoing ImmuneRACE study and from 1,254 subjects provided by 6 global collaborators. A de-identified subject ID, COVID-19 status, age in years and sex were almost always included in the sample metadata. Where available, HLA class I and class II types were obtained from metadata supplied by the sample provider rather than from assay-based typing.

The CDR3, from cysteine to phenylalanine, totals 15 residues. Here the CDR3 DNA is all that survives: 45 bases in frame from base 1. In the germline V gene, CDR1 corresponds to SGHAT and CDR2 to FQNNGV. The immunoSEQ Assay, a bias-controlled multiplex PCR, was used to amplify TCRbeta CDR3 regions from genomic DNA. On the study's bioinformatics: The number of nucleated cells in each sample was estimated from the amplification of reference gene primers within the assay. Sequence reads were collapsed and filtered to measure the absolute abundance of every unique TCRbeta CDR3 rearrangement. For each sample, productive Simpson clonality was calculated as the square root of Simpson's diversity index over productive rearrangements. The source is immuneACCESS, and TCRdb retained only in-frame sequences with V and J called. Part of the clones is not carried over; for the studies checked, unresolved V genes explain less than half of this, and the remainder is unexplained. V, J and clone size derive from that table, while D and trimming were established from the DNA sequence. The sample table records a few hundred thousand clones; roughly 85% of these occur just once. 3% to 4.5% of the sample belongs to the ten largest clones.

The collaborating institutions used their own protocols to collect whole blood in K2EDTA tubes. For TCRbeta analysis, collaborators shipped samples as frozen whole blood, isolated PBMCs, or DNA extracted from either of those sample types. In the case of this clone: Its cognate antigen has yet to be identified. One junction end does not reproduce the germline sequence, and a read error may be involved.

Overall study outcomes, separate from this receptor: Clinical and demographic metadata were provided uncurated, with the amount varying by source and participant.

The TCR comes from a woman under 30 with acute or convalescent COVID-19. The sequence is built from TRBV11-2 and TRBJ2-7; the D gene is perhaps TRBD2, on 5 matching bases. The sequencing input was peripheral blood. The CDR3 region reads CASSLESGLQYEQYF. The DNA sequence follows: TGTGCCAGCAGCCTAGAGTCGGGATTACAGTACGAGCAGTACTTC. Extended through the reference TRBV11-2 and TRBJ2-7 proteins, this CDR3 yields the full variable domain: EAGVAQSPRYKIIEKRQSVAFWCNPISGHATLYWYQQILGQGPKLLIQFQNNGVVDDSQLPKDRFSAERLKGVDSTLKIQPAKLEDSAVYLCASSLESGLQYEQYFGPGTRLTVT.